This T cell receptor beta chain is from a study of shared clonotypes between healthy human individuals. Study-wide points: Donors were few, which limited the genetic and exposure-history diversity represented. Clonotype sharing among donors was thought likely to change with sequencing depth.

Looked up from germline, CDR1 is LNHDA and CDR2 is SQIVND (reference sequence). V was pared by 5 bases and J by 0 bases, with 14 bases between. This CDR3 comprises 16 residues. As regards this clone: The antigen is undetermined.

Recent vaccinations or acute infections were absent in the healthy HIV-negative adult donors. Sequencing used immunoSEQ multiplex PCR; TCRdb keeps in-frame clones, though not all of them. The repertoire holds fewer than 600,000 clones, with roughly three quarters as singletons. This TCR was recovered from a woman aged 40 to 50 in good health. Some clones in this sample may be carry-over from other donors' samples. The chain uses TRBV19 and TRBJ2-1; a weak D match, TRBD1 (6 bases). Material: PBMCs. The CDR3 nucleotides read TGTGCCAGTAGTGGACAGTTCGAAAGCTCCTACAATGAGCAGTTCTTC. Translating gives CASSGQFESSYNEQFF. Using reference TRBV19 and TRBJ2-1 for the parts outside the CDR3, the full variable domain is DGGITQSPKYLFRKEGQNVTLSCEQNLNHDAMYWYRQDPGQGLRLIYYSQIVNDFQKGDIAEGYSVSREKKESFPLTVTSAQKNPTAFYLCASSGQFESSYNEQFFGPGTRLTVL.